The sequence of this TCR beta chain was determined in a study of neurological immune-mediated disorders. Findings of the study overall: The phylogenetic placement of 18 of 34 multiple sclerosis patients' repertoires in one related-CDR3 cluster constitutes a possible signature.

This clonotype was recorded at least ten times. Its antigen is unknown. Trimming cost V 5 bases and J 8 bases, with 12 bases left between them. Germline V lookup: CDR1 SGHDN, CDR2 FVKESK. The CDR3 covers 12 residues. The cDNA was produced through 5'RACE with 10-nucleotide random UMIs. Using its own MiXCR run on the 5' RACE reads, TCRdb lists one record per CDR3 protein. The sample carries 55,000 to 70,000 distinct CDR3 sequences, 3.9% recorded once. Sample: PBMCs. The chain carries TRBV14 and TRBJ1-2; no firm D call. The source is a man aged 30 to 39 with multiple sclerosis. The CDR3 DNA follows: TGTGCCAGCAGCAATCTACCCTCGGGCTACACCTTC. This gives the protein CASSNLPSGYTF. Based on the CDR3 plus reference TRBV14 and TRBJ1-2, the full variable domain is EAGVTQFPSHSVIEKGQTVTLRCDPISGHDNLYWYRRVMGKEIKFLLHFVKESKQDESGMPNNRFLAERTGGTYSTLKVQPAELEDSGVYFCASSNLPSGYTFGSGTRLTVV.